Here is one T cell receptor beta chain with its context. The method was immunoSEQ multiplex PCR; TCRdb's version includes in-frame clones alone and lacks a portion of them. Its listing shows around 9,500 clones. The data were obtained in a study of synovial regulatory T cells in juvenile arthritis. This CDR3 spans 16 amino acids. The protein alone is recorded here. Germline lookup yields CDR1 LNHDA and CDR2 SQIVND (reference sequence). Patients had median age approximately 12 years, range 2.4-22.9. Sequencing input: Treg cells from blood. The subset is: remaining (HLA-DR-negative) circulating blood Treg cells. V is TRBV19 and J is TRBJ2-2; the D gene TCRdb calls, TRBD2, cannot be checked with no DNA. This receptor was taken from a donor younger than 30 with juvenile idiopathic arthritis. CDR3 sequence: CASKVGTSGNTGELFF.